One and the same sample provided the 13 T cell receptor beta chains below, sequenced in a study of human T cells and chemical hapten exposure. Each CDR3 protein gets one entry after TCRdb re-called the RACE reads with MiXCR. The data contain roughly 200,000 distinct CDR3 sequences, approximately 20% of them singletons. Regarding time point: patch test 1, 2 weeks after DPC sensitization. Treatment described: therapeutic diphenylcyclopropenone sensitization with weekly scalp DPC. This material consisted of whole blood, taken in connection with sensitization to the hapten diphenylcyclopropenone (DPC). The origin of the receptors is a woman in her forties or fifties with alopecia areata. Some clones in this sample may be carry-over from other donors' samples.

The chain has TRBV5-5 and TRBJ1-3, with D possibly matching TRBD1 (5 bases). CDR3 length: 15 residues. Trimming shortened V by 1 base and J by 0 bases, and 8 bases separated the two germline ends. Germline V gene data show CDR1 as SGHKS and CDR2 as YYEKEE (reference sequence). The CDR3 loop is CASSLLGPSGNTIYF. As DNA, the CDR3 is TGTGCCAGCAGCTTGTTGGGACCCTCTGGAAACACCATATATTTT.

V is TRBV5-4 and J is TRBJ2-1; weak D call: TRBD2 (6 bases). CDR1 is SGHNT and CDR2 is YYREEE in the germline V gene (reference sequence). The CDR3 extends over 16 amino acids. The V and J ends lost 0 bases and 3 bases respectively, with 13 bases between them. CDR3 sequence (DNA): TGTGCCAGCAGCTTGGAAGTCGGGCGGGACTACAATGAGCAGTTCTTC. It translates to CASSLEVGRDYNEQFF.

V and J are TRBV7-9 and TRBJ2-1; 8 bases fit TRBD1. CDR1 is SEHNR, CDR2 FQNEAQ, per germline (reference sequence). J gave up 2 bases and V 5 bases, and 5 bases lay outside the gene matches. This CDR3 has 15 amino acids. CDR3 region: CASSTWTGTYNEQFF. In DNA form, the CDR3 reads TGTGCCAGCAGCACCTGGACAGGGACCTACAATGAGCAGTTCTTC.

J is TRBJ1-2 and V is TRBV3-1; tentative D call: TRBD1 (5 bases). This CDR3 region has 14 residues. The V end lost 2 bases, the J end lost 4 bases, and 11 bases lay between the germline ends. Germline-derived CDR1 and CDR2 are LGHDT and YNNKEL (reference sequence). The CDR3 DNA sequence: TGTGCCAGCAGCCAATCGGGACTCAGCTATGGCTACACCTTC. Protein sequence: CASSQSGLSYGYTF.

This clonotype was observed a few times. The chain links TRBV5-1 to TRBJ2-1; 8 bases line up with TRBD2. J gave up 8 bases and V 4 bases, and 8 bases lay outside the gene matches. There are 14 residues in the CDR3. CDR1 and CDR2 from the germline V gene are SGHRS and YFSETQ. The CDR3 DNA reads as TGCGCCAGCAGCCCCGGACTAGCTGCCGATGAGCAGTTCTTC. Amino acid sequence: CASSPGLAADEQFF.

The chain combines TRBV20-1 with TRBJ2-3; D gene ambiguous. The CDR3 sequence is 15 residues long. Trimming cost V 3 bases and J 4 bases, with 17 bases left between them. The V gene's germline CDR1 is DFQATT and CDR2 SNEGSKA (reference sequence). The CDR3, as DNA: TGCAGTGCTAGCTCGGCGGAGTCGTTCGCAGATACGCAGTATTTT. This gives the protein CSASSAESFADTQYF.

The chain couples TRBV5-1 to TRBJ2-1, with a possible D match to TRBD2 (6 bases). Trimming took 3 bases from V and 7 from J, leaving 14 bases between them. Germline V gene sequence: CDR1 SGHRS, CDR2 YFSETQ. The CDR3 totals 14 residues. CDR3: CASSYSGGGNEQFF. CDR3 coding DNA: TGCGCCAGCAGCTATAGCGGAGGAGGGAATGAGCAGTTCTTC.

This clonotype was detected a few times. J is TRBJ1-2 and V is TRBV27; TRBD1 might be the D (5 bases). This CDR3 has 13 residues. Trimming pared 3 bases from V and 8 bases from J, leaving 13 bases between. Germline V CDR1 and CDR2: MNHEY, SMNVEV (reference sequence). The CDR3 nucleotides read TGTGCCAGCAGTTTCGGAGGGGACCGAGGCTACACCTTC. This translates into CASSFGGDRGYTF.

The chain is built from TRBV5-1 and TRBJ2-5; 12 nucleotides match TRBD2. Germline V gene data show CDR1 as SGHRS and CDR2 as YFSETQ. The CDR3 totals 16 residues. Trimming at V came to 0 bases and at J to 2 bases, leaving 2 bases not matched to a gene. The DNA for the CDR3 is TGCGCCAGCAGCTTGGTCGGACTAGCGGGACAAGAGACCCAGTACTTC. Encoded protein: CASSLVGLAGQETQYF. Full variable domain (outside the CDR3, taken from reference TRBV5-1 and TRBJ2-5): KAGVTQTPRYLIKTRGQQVTLSCSPISGHRSVSWYQQTPGQGLQFLFEYFSETQRNKGNFPGRFSGRQFSNSRSEMNVSTLELGDSALYLCASSLVGLAGQETQYFGPGTRLLVL.

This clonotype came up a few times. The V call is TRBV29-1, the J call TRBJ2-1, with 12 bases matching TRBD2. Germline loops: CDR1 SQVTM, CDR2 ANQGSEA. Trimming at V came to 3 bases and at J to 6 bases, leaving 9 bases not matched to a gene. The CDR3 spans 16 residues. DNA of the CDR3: TGCAGCGTTGATCCCCCCCTAGCGGGAGGGCCCAATGAGCAGTTCTTC. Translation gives CSVDPPLAGGPNEQFF.

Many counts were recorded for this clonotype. This CDR3 reads CSARGVDTQYF. The DNA for the CDR3 is TGCAGTGCTAGAGGCGTGGATACGCAGTATTTT. The chain has TRBV20-1 and TRBJ2-3, with D unclear. Germline CDR1 and CDR2: DFQATT and SNEGSKA (reference sequence). CDR3 length: 11 residues. Trimming pared 1 base from V and 6 bases from J, leaving 5 bases between.

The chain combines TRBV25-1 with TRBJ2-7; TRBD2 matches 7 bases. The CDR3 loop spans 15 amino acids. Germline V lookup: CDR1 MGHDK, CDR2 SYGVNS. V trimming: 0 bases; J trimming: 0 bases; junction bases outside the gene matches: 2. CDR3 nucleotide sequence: TGTGCCAGCAGTGAATACGGACTAGGCTCCTACGAGCAGTACTTC. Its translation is CASSEYGLGSYEQYF.

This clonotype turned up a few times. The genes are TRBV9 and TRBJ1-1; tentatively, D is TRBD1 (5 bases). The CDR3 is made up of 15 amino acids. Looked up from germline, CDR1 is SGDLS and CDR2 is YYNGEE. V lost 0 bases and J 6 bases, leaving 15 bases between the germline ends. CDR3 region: CASSVAGTINAEAFF. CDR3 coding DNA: TGTGCCAGCAGCGTAGCCGGGACGATTAACGCTGAAGCTTTCTTT.